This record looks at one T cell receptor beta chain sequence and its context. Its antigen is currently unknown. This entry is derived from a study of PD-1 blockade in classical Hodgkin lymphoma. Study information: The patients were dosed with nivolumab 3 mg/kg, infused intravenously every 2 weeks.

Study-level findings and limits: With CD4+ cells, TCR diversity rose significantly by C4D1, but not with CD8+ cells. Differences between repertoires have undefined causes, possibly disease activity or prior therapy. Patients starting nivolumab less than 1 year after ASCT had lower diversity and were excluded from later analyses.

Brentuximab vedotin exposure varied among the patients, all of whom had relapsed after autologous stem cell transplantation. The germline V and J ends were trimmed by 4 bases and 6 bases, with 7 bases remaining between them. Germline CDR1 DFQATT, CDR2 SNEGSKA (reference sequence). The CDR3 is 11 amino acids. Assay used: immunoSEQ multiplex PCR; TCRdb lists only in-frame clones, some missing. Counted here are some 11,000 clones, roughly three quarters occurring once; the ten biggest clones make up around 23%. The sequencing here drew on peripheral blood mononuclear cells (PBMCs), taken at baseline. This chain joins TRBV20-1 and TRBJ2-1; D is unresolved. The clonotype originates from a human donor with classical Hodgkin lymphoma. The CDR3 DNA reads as TGCAGTGCTACCCGCGGCAATGAGCAGTTCTTC. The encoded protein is CSATRGNEQFF.